A selection of T cell receptor beta chains follows, all from one sample in a study of Graves' ophthalmopathy and Graves' hyperthyroidism. One entry per CDR3 protein, called by TCRdb with MiXCR from the multiplex PCR reads. Here the sample spans about 620,000 distinct CDR3 sequences, 22% being singletons. Material: peripheral blood. These TCRs come from a woman between 18 and 29 years old with stable Graves' hyperthyroidism. Some clones in this sample may be carry-over from other donors' samples. The CDR3 runs from the conserved cysteine through the conserved F or W. A D gene is named only where the DNA matches it firmly. Clone size is not always given. Where it is, it says once, few, many or a class for expanded clones.

many	TRBJ2-7	TRBV12-5	TRBD1	TGTGCTAGTGGTTTGATTCCCGGGACAGCCTCCTACGAGCAGTACTTC	CASGLIPGTASYEQYF
many	TRBJ2-7	TRBV6-2/TRBV6-3	TRBD2	TGTGCCAGCAGTTACACCCCGGGAGTAGCGGGGTCCTACGAGCAGTACTTC	CASSYTPGVAGSYEQYF
many	TRBJ1-1	TRBV10-3	NA	TGTGCCATCAGGCGGGGGGATACTGAAGCTTTCTTT	CAIRRGDTEAFF
NA	TRBJ2-2	TRBV3-1	TRBD2	TGTGCCAGCAGCCAAGTTCTAGCGGGGGGTCTCACCGGGGAGCTGTTTTTT	CASSQVLAGGLTGELFF
many	TRBJ2-5	TRBV20-1	TRBD2	TGCAGTGCTAGTGTAGTAGCGGGAGCGGCGCAAGAGACCCAGTACTTC	CSASVVAGAAQETQYF
many	TRBJ2-7	TRBV12-3/TRBV12-4	NA	TGTGCCAGCAGTTCCACTAGACAGGGACTAACCCACGAGCAGTACTTC	CASSSTRQGLTHEQYF
many	TRBJ2-7	TRBV6-5	NA	TGTGCCAGCAGTTACGCGGACAGTCCTCACTACGAGCAGTACTTC	CASSYADSPHYEQYF
few	TRBJ1-2	TRBV10-2	TRBD1	TGCGCCAGCAGGGAAGCCGGGACAGGGGATTATGGCTACACCTTC	CASREAGTGDYGYTF
many	TRBJ1-5	TRBV11-2	NA	TGTGCCAGCAGCTTAGATGGCAGGGCGGATCAGCCCCAGCATTTT	CASSLDGRADQPQHF
many	TRBJ1-2	TRBV6-5	NA	TGTGCCAGCAGTTACGAGGAAGGCAACTATGGCTACACCTTC	CASSYEEGNYGYTF
many	TRBJ1-6	TRBV3-1	NA	TGTGCCAGCAGCCAACCGTCCCCACTTATTTCCCTCCACTTT	CASSQPSPLISLHF
many	TRBJ1-2	TRBV11-1	NA	TGTGCCAGCAGCCCCAGCCCCGACAGTTCTAACTATGGCTACACCTTC	CASSPSPDSSNYGYTF
NA	TRBJ1-2	TRBV6-1	NA	TGTGCCAGCGGTCGTACTTCCCGGGGCGGCTATGGCTACACCTTC	CASGRTSRGGYGYTF
many	TRBJ1-1	TRBV12-3/TRBV12-4	TRBD1	TGTGCCAGCAGTCCAGCAGGACAGGTTACTGAAGCTTTCTTT	CASSPAGQVTEAFF
NA	TRBJ2-7	TRBV27	TRBD2	TGTGCCAGCAGTTTCTGGTCGGGAGGAGCCTACGAGCAGTACTTC	CASSFWSGGAYEQYF
many	TRBJ1-2	TRBV2	TRBD1	TGTGCCAGCAGTCCGACAGGGGGAAGGGGCTACACCTTC	CASSPTGGRGYTF
NA	TRBJ2-5	TRBV12-5	NA	TGTGCTAGTGATTTGGGTGGCCCCGGCGGTTGGGAGACCCAGTACTTC	CASDLGGPGGWETQYF
NA	TRBJ1-5	TRBV6-2/TRBV6-3	NA	TGTGCCAGCAGTTACTCAGGGGTGGGCGGACAGCCCCAGCATTTT	CASSYSGVGGQPQHF
NA	TRBJ2-2	TRBV7-2	TRBD1	TGTGCCAGCAGCTTAGCGGCAGGGGGCCTTTACACCGGGGAGCTGTTTTTT	CASSLAAGGLYTGELFF
many	TRBJ2-7	TRBV7-2	TRBD2	TGTGCCAGCAGGGGACTAGCGGGTCACGAGCAGTACTTC	CASRGLAGHEQYF
many	TRBJ1-1	TRBV7-3	NA	TGTGCCAGCAGCAAGGCAGGGTTCGACACTGAAGCTTTCTTT	CASSKAGFDTEAFF
many	TRBJ2-7	TRBV29-1	NA	TGCAGCGTTGATCTAGCAGGGGCCTACGAGCAGTACTTC	CSVDLAGAYEQYF
many	TRBJ1-1	TRBV29-1	NA	TGCAGCGTTGATCAGGGGATCGCTGAAGCTTTCTTT	CSVDQGIAEAFF
many	TRBJ1-2	TRBV6-1	TRBD1	TGTGCCAGCAGTCAAGAGACAGGGACCTATGGCTACACCTTC	CASSQETGTYGYTF
many	TRBJ2-2	TRBV5-1	NA	TGCGCCAGCAGCTTGGCGGGGGGCCCTTTGAACACCGGGGAGCTGTTTTTT	CASSLAGGPLNTGELFF
few	TRBJ2-7	TRBV6-1	NA	TGTGCCAGCAGAAGGGGGAAGACCTACGAGCAGTACTTC	CASRRGKTYEQYF
NA	TRBJ1-1	TRBV11-3	NA	TGTGCCAGCAGCTTAGGAGACCGCAGGGGACGAGCTTTCTTT	CASSLGDRRGRAFF
many	TRBJ1-1	TRBV7-2	NA	TGTGCCAGCAGCCTAATGACAGGCACTGAAGCTTTCTTT	CASSLMTGTEAFF
NA	TRBJ2-5	TRBV6-5	TRBD1	TGTGCCAGCAGCTACCGCCAGGGGGTCCAAGAGACCCAGTACTTC	CASSYRQGVQETQYF
many	TRBJ2-7	TRBV7-2	TRBD1	TGTGCCAGCAGCCTCGACAGGGGGATTTCCTACGAGCAGTACTTC	CASSLDRGISYEQYF
many	TRBJ1-1	TRBV20-1	NA	TGCAGTGCTAGAGAGGGGGGAATTCTTGGAGCTTTCTTT	CSAREGGILGAFF
many	TRBJ1-1	TRBV7-2	NA	TGTGCCAGCAGCCAAACCAGGGTCTTGACTGAAGCTTTCTTT	CASSQTRVLTEAFF
few	TRBJ2-6	TRBV19	TRBD1	TGTGCCAGTAGTAAAGTGACAGGGGGCTCTGGGGCCAACGTCCTGACTTTC	CASSKVTGGSGANVLTF
NA	TRBJ1-1	TRBV7-3	NA	TGTGCCAGCAGCTTCGACAGCCTGACTGAAGCTTTCTTT	CASSFDSLTEAFF
few	TRBJ2-7	TRBV19	NA	TGTGCCAGTAGTATAAATAACGAGCAGTACTTC	CASSINNEQYF
many	TRBJ1-3	TRBV12-3/TRBV12-4	NA	TGTGCCAGCAGGGCAGGGAGCTCTGGAAACACCATATATTTT	CASRAGSSGNTIYF
many	TRBJ1-6	TRBV15	TRBD1	TGTGCCACCAGCAGGGATAGATCCGGGACAGGGGGTTCACCCCTCCACTTT	CATSRDRSGTGGSPLHF
many	TRBJ1-5	TRBV19	NA	TGTGCCAGTAGTATTGGGGTCGGGAGCCTACGACAGCATTTT	CASSIGVGSLRQHF
many	TRBJ2-7	TRBV15	NA	TGTGCCACCAGCAAGCAATACAGTGGCGAGCAGTACTTC	CATSKQYSGEQYF
NA	TRBJ2-4	TRBV11-2	NA	TGTGCCAGCAGCTTTGGTATAAACATTCAGTACTTC	CASSFGINIQYF
many	TRBJ1-1	TRBV12-3/TRBV12-4	NA	TGTGCCAGCAGGGTAGAGGTGAACACTGAAGCTTTCTTT	CASRVEVNTEAFF